Each of the 25 T cell receptor beta chains below was sequenced from the same sample in a study of PD-1 blockade in classical Hodgkin lymphoma. TCRdb keeps only in-frame clones here, not all; method: immunoSEQ multiplex PCR. The sample consists of roughly 96,000 clones, about 93% of them appearing once. The time point denotes: cycle 4 day 1 (C4D1), after about 6 weeks of nivolumab. Each patient relapsed following autologous stem cell transplantation, and prior brentuximab vedotin exposure differed. Source: peripheral blood mononuclear cells (PBMCs), taken before the fourth cycle of nivolumab. The receptors originated from a human donor with classical Hodgkin lymphoma.

J is TRBJ2-1 and V is TRBV7-9, with 14 bases matching TRBD2. There are 15 residues in the CDR3. The V gene's germline CDR1 is SEHNR and CDR2 FQNEAQ (reference sequence). Trimming took 6 bases from V and 10 from J; bases not matched to a gene: 8. The DNA for the CDR3 is TGTGCCAGCAGTTCGACTAGCGGGAGGGCCAGAGAGCAGTTCTTC. Translation gives CASSSTSGRAREQFF.

This chain uses TRBV27 with TRBJ2-3, with D hard to call. The CDR3 extends over 14 amino acids. V dropped 4 bases and J dropped 4 bases, with 12 bases sitting between them. In germline, CDR1 is MNHEY, CDR2 SMNVEV (reference sequence). CDR3 loop: CASSSLLGPDTQYF. The CDR3, as DNA: TGTGCCAGCAGTTCTCTCCTGGGCCCAGATACGCAGTATTTT.

The chain combines TRBV18 with TRBJ2-7; no reliable D call. Trimming removed 2 bases from V and 0 bases from J, with 8 bases in between. There are 14 residues in the CDR3. The germline CDR1 and CDR2 sequences are KGHSH and LQKENI. The CDR3, as DNA: TGTGCCAGCTCACCAGGGTTCAGCTCCTACGAGCAGTACTTC. Translated, it gives CASSPGFSSYEQYF.

The rearrangement links TRBV5-5 to TRBJ2-1; D is possibly TRBD1 (5 bases). Trimming cost V 4 bases and J 6 bases, with 11 bases left between them. This CDR3 has 13 residues. Germline assignment: CDR1 SGHKS and CDR2 YYEKEE (reference sequence). CDR3: CASSPTVGNEQFF. The DNA for the CDR3 is TGTGCCAGCAGCCCGACAGTGGGCAATGAGCAGTTCTTC.

V and J are TRBV7-9 and TRBJ2-7; the D call may be TRBD1 or TRBD2 (5 bases each). Germline lookup yields CDR1 SEHNR and CDR2 FQNEAQ (reference sequence). The V end lost 5 bases, the J end lost 3 bases, and 17 bases lay between the germline ends. The CDR3 spans 15 residues. CDR3 loop: CASSGQGRRFYEQYF. The DNA for the CDR3 is TGTGCCAGCAGCGGGCAGGGCAGGAGGTTCTACGAGCAGTACTTC.

This chain uses TRBV27 with TRBJ2-5; weak D call: TRBD2 (6 bases). Per the germline V gene, CDR1 is MNHEY and CDR2 is SMNVEV (reference sequence). Trimming took off 6 bases at V and 4 bases at J, with 12 bases between the two ends. The CDR3 totals 13 residues. The CDR3 protein is CASSPGSRETQYF. The CDR3 coding sequence is TGTGCCAGCAGCCCCGGGAGCAGAGAGACCCAGTACTTC.

V is TRBV19 and J is TRBJ2-7; D is possibly TRBD2 (5 bases). The germline CDR1 and CDR2 sequences are LNHDA and SQIVND (reference sequence). V was cut by 4 bases and J by 4 bases, with 14 bases left in between. The CDR3 contains 14 residues. The CDR3 spells CASSRRTVGYEQYF. CDR3 sequence (DNA): TGTGCCAGTAGTAGGAGGACGGTGGGGTACGAGCAGTACTTC.

The rearrangement uses TRBV7-9 and TRBJ1-2, with D possibly being TRBD1 (5 bases). V gave up 3 bases and J gave up 5 bases, with 10 bases separating them. From germline, CDR1 is SEHNR and CDR2 FQNEAQ (reference sequence). The CDR3 extends over 13 amino acids. In DNA form, the CDR3 reads TGTGCCAGCAGCTTGGGACCCTTTTATGGCTACACCTTC. Amino acids: CASSLGPFYGYTF.

The chain is built from TRBV27 and TRBJ1-4; 9 nucleotides line up with TRBD1. The CDR3 is made up of 16 amino acids. The J segment lost 6 bases and the V segment lost 8 bases, leaving 13 bases of the junction unmatched. CDR1 is MNHEY and CDR2 is SMNVEV in the germline V gene (reference sequence). The CDR3 loop reads CASCTPSRDRDEKLFF. The DNA of the CDR3 is TGTGCCAGCTGTACGCCCAGCCGGGACAGGGATGAAAAACTGTTTTTT. The full variable domain, completed using reference TRBV27 and TRBJ1-4, is EAQVTQNPRYLITVTGKKLTVTCSQNMNHEYMSWYRQDPGLGLRQIYYSMNVEVTDKGDVPEGYKVSRKEKRNFPLILESPSPNQTSLYFCASCTPSRDRDEKLFFGSGTQLSVL.

In the case of this clone: Compared with germline, one end of the junction differs, possibly owing to a read error. The chain links TRBV27 to TRBJ2-7; no firm D call. This CDR3 is built from 13 residues. Germline V gene lookup returns CDR1 MNHEY and CDR2 SMNVEV (reference sequence). The CDR3 sequence is CATRREPSNEQYF. CDR3 in DNA: TGTGCCACCCGTAGGGAACCCTCCAACGAGCAGTACTTC.

This clone came up once. The V gene is TRBV15, the J gene TRBJ2-7, with TRBD2 as a possible D gene (5 bases). The germline V and J ends were trimmed by 3 bases and 3 bases, with 9 bases remaining between them. Germline CDR1 and CDR2: LNHNV and YYDKDF (reference sequence). This CDR3 has 13 residues. This CDR3 is CATSSSRDYEQYF. CDR3 nucleotides: TGTGCCACCAGCAGCTCACGGGACTACGAGCAGTACTTC.

The V call is TRBV4-1, the J call TRBJ1-2; 7 nucleotides agree with TRBD1. CDR3 length equals 15 residues. V lost 0 bases and J lost 3; bases outside the gene matches: 4. Germline V gene sequence: CDR1 MGHRA, CDR2 YSYEKL. CDR3: CASSQDPGQDYGYTF. The CDR3 DNA reads as TGCGCCAGCAGCCAAGATCCCGGACAGGACTATGGCTACACCTTC.

The chain recombines TRBV7-8 with TRBJ2-1; no clear D gene. Trimming pared 5 bases from V and 7 bases from J, leaving 6 bases between. This CDR3 comprises 11 residues. Germline V gene data show CDR1 as SGHVS and CDR2 as FQNEAQ. The CDR3 DNA sequence: TGTGCCAGCAGCCCTCAGAATGAGCAGTTCTTC. This gives the protein CASSPQNEQFF.

This chain joins TRBV30 and TRBJ1-1; D unclear. Trimming removed 0 bases from V and 5 bases from J, with 7 bases in between. The CDR3 has 12 amino acids. CDR1 is GTSNPN, CDR2 SVGIG, per germline (reference sequence). The CDR3 loop is CAWSVSLTEAFF. The CDR3 DNA sequence: TGTGCCTGGAGTGTATCCCTGACTGAAGCTTTCTTT.

The rearrangement joins TRBV9 to TRBJ1-3; D unclear. Trimming removed 0 bases from V and 3 bases from J, with 16 bases in between. CDR1 is SGDLS and CDR2 is YYNGEE in the germline V gene. CDR3 length: 17 residues. CDR3 in amino acids: CASSVDLGRTRGNTIYF. CDR3 bases: TGTGCCAGCAGCGTAGATCTAGGCAGAACTCGTGGAAACACCATATATTTT. Filled out from reference TRBV9 and TRBJ1-3, the complete variable domain reads DSGVTQTPKHLITATGQRVTLRCSPRSGDLSVYWYQQSLDQGLQFLIQYYNGEERAKGNILERFSAQQFPDLHSELNLSSLELGDSALYFCASSVDLGRTRGNTIYFGEGSWLTVV.

V gene TRBV30 combines with J gene TRBJ2-1; 11 bases are a match to TRBD2. CDR3 length equals 13 residues. The germline V gene has CDR1 GTSNPN and CDR2 SVGIG (reference sequence). V was pared by 3 bases and J by 7 bases, with 2 bases of the junction left unmatched. The CDR3: CAWSTSGSNEQFF. Here the CDR3 DNA reads TGTGCCTGGAGCACTAGCGGGAGTAATGAGCAGTTCTTC. The full variable domain, rest sourced from reference TRBV30 and TRBJ2-1, is SQTIHQWPATLVQPVGSPLSLECTVEGTSNPNLYWYRQAAGRGLQLLFYSVGIGQISSEVPQNLSASRPQDRQFILSSKKLLLSDSGFYLCAWSTSGSNEQFFGPGTRLTVL.

This clone has just one count. CDR3: CASSVRQGGLTGELFF. The DNA of the CDR3 is TGTGCCAGCAGCGTGAGACAGGGGGGCCTCACCGGGGAGCTGTTTTTT. The chain joins TRBV9 to TRBJ2-2, with 9 bases that match TRBD1. V lost 2 bases and J lost 4; bases outside the gene matches: 6. The germline gives CDR1 SGDLS, CDR2 YYNGEE. This CDR3 has 16 residues.

V is TRBV4-1 and J is TRBJ2-1; 10 bases line up with TRBD2. The length of the CDR3 is 14 residues. V gave up 8 bases and J gave up 4 bases; unmatched junction bases: 5. CDR1 is MGHRA and CDR2 is YSYEKL in the germline V gene. The CDR3 here is CASQLAGRYNEQFF. For the CDR3, the DNA is TGCGCCAGCCAACTAGCGGGAAGGTACAATGAGCAGTTCTTC.

V usage is TRBV7-2 and J usage is TRBJ2-7; 7 nucleotides align to TRBD2. The CDR3 is 14 residues long. The trim removed 1 base at V and 6 bases at J, leaving 6 bases unmatched. CDR1 is SGHTA and CDR2 is FQGNSA in the germline V gene. The CDR3 is CASSLVGLGREQYF. CDR3 nucleotide sequence: TGTGCCAGCAGCTTAGTAGGACTAGGGCGCGAGCAGTACTTC.

The chain recombines TRBV4-1 with TRBJ2-2; D is possibly TRBD2 (5 bases). Germline-derived CDR1 and CDR2 are MGHRA and YSYEKL. V dropped 4 bases and J dropped 3 bases, with 18 bases sitting between them. This CDR3 spans 17 amino acids. As DNA, the CDR3 is TGCGCCAGCAGCCCCTACCCCGAGGGAAGGGACACCGGGGAGCTGTTTTTT. Translating gives CASSPYPEGRDTGELFF.

This chain links TRBV18 with TRBJ1-1; no firm D call. CDR1 and CDR2 from the germline V gene are KGHSH and LQKENI. The CDR3 has 15 residues. Between the trimmed V and J ends, which lost 1 base and 1 base, there was a span of 10 bases. CDR3 protein: CASSPRVSQNTEAFF. The CDR3 nucleotides read TGTGCCAGCTCACCACGTGTGTCGCAGAACACTGAAGCTTTCTTT. Full variable domain (remainder filled in from reference TRBV18 and TRBJ1-1): NAGVMQNPRHLVRRRGQEARLRCSPMKGHSHVYWYRQLPEEGLKFMVYLQKENIIDESGMPKERFSAEFPKEGPSILRIQQVVRGDSAAYFCASSPRVSQNTEAFFGQGTRLTVV.

The chain carries TRBV4-1 and TRBJ2-5; D is unresolved. V was trimmed by 0 bases and J by 7 bases, leaving 12 bases between them. The CDR3 runs to 14 residues. From germline, CDR1 is MGHRA and CDR2 YSYEKL. CDR3 loop: CASSQDVSARTQYF. The CDR3 DNA sequence: TGCGCCAGCAGCCAAGATGTTTCGGCAAGGACCCAGTACTTC.

CDR3 nucleotides: TGTGCCAGCAGTCTACTAGCGGGAGGGCCGACCCAGTACTTC. This gives the protein CASSLLAGGPTQYF. The chain links TRBV28 to TRBJ2-5, with 13 nucleotides matching TRBD2. The trim removed 5 bases at V and 7 bases at J, leaving 4 bases unmatched. CDR3 length: 14 residues. From germline, CDR1 is MDHEN and CDR2 SYDVKM.

This clone was seen just once. The V gene is TRBV11-2, the J gene TRBJ1-1; TRBD1 is a possible D gene (6 bases). This CDR3 has 15 amino acids. Germline V gives CDR1 SGHAT, CDR2 FQNNGV. Deletions cut 4 bases from V and 1 base from J, with 13 bases between. As DNA, the CDR3 is TGTGCCAGCAGCTCCCGGCAGGGGAAGAACACTGAAGCTTTCTTT. Its protein product is CASSSRQGKNTEAFF. Using reference TRBV11-2 and TRBJ1-1 for the parts outside the CDR3, the full variable domain is EAGVAQSPRYKIIEKRQSVAFWCNPISGHATLYWYQQILGQGPKLLIQFQNNGVVDDSQLPKDRFSAERLKGVDSTLKIQPAKLEDSAVYLCASSSRQGKNTEAFFGQGTRLTVV.

The gene calls are TRBV30 and TRBJ1-3; TRBD1 might be the D (5 bases). This CDR3 region has 15 residues. The V gene's germline CDR1 is GTSNPN and CDR2 SVGIG (reference sequence). The V end lost 1 base, the J end lost 2 bases, and 12 bases lay between the germline ends. The CDR3 DNA reads as TGTGCCTGGAGTGAGAGATCAGGGCCTGGAAACACCATATATTTT. This encodes CAWSERSGPGNTIYF.